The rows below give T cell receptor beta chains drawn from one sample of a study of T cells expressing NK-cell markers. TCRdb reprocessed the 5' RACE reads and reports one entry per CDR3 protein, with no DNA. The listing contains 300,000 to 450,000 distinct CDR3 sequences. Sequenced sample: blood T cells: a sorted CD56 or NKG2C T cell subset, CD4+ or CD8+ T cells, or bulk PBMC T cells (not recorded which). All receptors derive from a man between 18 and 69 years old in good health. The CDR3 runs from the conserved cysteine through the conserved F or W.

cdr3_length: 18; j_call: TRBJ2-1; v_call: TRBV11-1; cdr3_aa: CASSSHPDGWRGNNEQFF
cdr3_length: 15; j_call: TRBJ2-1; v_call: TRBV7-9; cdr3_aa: CASSPPGQGYNEQFF
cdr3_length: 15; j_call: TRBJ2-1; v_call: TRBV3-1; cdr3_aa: CASSQRPTPYNEQFF
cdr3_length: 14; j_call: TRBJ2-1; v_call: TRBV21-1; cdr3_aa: CALYRDRGSDEQFF
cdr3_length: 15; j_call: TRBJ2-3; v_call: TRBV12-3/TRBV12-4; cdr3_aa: CASGTPPGRTDTQYF
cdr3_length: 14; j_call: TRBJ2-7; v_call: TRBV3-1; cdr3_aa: CASSHTGGAHEQYF
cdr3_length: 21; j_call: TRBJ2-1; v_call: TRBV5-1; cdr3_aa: CASSQPGTSGGALSSYNEQFF
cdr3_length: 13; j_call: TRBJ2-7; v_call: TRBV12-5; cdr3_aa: CASGSFAPYEQYF
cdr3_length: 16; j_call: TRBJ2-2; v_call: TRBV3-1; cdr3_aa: CASSEGGTSALGELFF
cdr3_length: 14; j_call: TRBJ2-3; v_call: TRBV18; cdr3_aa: CASSRQSSTDTQYF
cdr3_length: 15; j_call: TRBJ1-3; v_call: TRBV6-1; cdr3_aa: CASSLDGSSRNTIYF
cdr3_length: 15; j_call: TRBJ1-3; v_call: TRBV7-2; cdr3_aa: CASSPRGVSGNTIYF
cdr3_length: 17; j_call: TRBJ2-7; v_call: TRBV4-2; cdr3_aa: CASSQPTSGGDSYEQYF
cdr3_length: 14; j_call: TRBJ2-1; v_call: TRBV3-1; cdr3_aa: CASSQGVLAGEQFF
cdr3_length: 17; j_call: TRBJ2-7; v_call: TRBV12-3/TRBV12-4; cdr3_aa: CASRGYGRGTGGYEQYF
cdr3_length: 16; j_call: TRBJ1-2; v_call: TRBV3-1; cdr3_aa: CASSLWGRTDNYGYTF
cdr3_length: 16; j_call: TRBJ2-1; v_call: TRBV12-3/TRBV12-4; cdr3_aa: CASSFSSGGGYNEQFF
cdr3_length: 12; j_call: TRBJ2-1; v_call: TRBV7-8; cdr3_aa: CASSLVGPEQFF
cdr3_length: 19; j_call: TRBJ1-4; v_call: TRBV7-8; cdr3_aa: CASSLEGDIGQPHNEKLFF
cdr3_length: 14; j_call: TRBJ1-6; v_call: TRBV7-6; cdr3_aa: CASSSSQGSTPLHF
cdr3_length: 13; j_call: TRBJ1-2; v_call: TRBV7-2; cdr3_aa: CASSRNREAGYTF
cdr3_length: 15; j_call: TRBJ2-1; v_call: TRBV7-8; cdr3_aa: CASLGGGSSYNEQFF
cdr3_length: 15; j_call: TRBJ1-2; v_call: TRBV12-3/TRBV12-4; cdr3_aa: CASSPRGGLGYGYTF
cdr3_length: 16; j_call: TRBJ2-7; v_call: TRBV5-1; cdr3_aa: CASSLGGGRKSYEQYF
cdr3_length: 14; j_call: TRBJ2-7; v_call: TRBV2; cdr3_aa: CASRLPTGGYEQYF
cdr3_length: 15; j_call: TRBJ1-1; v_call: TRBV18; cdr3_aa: CASSPPGGGGTEAFF
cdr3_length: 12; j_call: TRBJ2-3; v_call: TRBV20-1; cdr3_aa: CSEGRGTDTQYF
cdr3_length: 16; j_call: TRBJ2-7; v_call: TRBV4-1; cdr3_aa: CASSHTGTRGTYEQYF
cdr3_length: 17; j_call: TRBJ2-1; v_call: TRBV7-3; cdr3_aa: CASSPTSRRGKGNEQFF
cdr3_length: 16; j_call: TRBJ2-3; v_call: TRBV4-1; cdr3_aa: CASSQITGLVADTQYF
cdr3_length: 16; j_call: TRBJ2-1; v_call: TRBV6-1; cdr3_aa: CASRTTSGGAYNEQFF
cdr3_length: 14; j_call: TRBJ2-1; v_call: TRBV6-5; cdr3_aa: CASSSPTGYNEQFF
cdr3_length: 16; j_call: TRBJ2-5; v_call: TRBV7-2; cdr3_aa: CASSLVGTSGGETQYF
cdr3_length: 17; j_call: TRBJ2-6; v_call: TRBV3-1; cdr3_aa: CASRSGTGMSGANVLTF
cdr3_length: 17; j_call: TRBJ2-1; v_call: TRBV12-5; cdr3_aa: CASGFGARGASYNEQFF
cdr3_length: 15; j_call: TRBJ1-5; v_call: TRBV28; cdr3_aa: CASSSYGRGNQPQHF
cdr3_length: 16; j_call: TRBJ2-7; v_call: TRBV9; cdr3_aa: CASSYGNGQGIYEQYF
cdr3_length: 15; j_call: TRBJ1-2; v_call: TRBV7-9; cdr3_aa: CASSRQGALGYGYTF
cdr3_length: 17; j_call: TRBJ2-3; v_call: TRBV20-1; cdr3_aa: CSARDIVRTSITDTQYF
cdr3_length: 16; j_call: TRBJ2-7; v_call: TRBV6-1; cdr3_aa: CASFGGQPKSSYEQYF
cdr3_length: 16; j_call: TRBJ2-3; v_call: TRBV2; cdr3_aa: CASRLGLAGGRNTQYF
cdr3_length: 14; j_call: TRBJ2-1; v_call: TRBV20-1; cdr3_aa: CSASRASGDNEQFF
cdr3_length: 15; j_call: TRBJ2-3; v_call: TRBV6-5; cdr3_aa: CASSYGGGVTDTQYF
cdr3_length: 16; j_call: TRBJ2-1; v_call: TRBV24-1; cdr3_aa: CATSDLGRGSLNEQFF
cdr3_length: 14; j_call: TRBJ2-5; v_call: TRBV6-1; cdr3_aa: CASSASGGSETQYF
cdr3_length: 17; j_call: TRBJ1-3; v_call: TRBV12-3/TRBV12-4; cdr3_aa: CASSLAGGSRGGNTIYF
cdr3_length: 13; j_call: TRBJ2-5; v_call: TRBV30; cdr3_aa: CAWSLSPAKTQYF
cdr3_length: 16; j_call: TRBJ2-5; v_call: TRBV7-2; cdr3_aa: CASSPLPTGVNKTQYF
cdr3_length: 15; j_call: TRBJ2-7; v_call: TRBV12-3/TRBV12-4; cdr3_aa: CASSLKTGGYYEQYF
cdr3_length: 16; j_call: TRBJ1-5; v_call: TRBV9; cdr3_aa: CASSPEGRKGNQPQHF
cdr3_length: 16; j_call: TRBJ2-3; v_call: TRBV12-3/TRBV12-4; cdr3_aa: CASSLPTQGLRGTQYF
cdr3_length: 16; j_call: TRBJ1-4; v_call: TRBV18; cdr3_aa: CASSQPTGVSIEKLFF
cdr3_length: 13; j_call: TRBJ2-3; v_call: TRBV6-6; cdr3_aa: CASNGQLTDTQYF
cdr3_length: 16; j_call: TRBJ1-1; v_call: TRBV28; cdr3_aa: CASSGTGVVEAAEAFF
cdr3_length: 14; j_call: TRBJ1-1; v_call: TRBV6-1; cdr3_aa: CASQPIGVNTEAFF
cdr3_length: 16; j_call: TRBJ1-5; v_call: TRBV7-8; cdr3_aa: CASSIGTAASNQPQHF
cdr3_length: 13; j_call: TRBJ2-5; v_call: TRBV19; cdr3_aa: CASSIGGTETQYF